This record covers a single TCR beta chain. Its specificity is not known. The junction departs from the called germline gene at one end, perhaps through a read error. Germline CDR1 is SSHAT and CDR2 is FNYEAQ (reference sequence). The CDR3 sequence is 19 residues long. The table came from immunoSEQ multiplex PCR; TCRdb's copy has only in-frame clones and leaves some out. In the table there are approximately 73,000 clones, 65% to 85% of which are singletons. The sample comes from a study of T cell responses to AZD1222 COVID-19 vaccine. Study-wide results and caveats: Most donors were white British, females outnumbered males, and clonal diversity was possibly underestimated.

The receptor was isolated from an adult in good health. The sample in question was peripheral blood, obtained on day 0 of AZD1222 vaccination. The genes are TRBV7-7 and TRBJ1-6; TRBD1 is a possible D gene (6 bases). In nucleotides, the CDR3 is TGTGCTAGCAGCTTAGTTACCGTACCGCCTGGGGGGGCAAATTCACCCCTCCACTTT. It yields the protein CASSLVTVPPGGANSPLHF.